The source of this TCR beta chain is a study of blood T cell repertoires in COVID-19. Here immunoSEQ multiplex PCR was the method, and the copy in TCRdb shows in-frame clones only, minus some. The table shows 40,000 to 55,000 clones, with 65% to 85% occurring only once. This clone was observed once. Trimming at V came to 6 bases and at J to 5 bases, leaving 10 bases not matched to a gene. In germline, CDR1 is MNHEY, CDR2 SVGAGI. The CDR3 consists of 15 residues. Source material: peripheral blood. The TCR was taken from a human donor in a cohort sampled during active COVID-19. This rearrangement joins TRBV6-5 to TRBJ2-3; 8 bases line up with TRBD2. CDR3 DNA: TGTGCCAGCAGGAAGAGCGGGGGTTTTGGAGATACGCAGTATTTT. Its translation is CASRKSGGFGDTQYF.